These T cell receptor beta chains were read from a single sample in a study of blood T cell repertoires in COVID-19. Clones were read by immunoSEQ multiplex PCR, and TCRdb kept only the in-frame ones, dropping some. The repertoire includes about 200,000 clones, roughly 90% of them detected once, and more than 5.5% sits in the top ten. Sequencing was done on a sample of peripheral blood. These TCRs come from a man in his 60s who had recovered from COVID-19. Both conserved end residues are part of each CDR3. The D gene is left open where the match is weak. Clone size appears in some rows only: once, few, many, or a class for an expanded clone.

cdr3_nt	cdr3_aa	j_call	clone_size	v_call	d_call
TGCGCCAGCAGCCAAGGTTTGGGCGGGGGCCGGGGATATGAGCAGTTCTTC	CASSQGLGGGRGYEQFF	TRBJ2-1	.	TRBV4-1	.
TGTGCCAGCAGCCTATCCAGGGACGAGCAGTACTTC	CASSLSRDEQYF	TRBJ2-7	.	TRBV28	.
TGTGCCTATGGGGACAGGGGTTTCTATAATTCACCCCTCCACTTT	CAYGDRGFYNSPLHF	TRBJ1-6	.	TRBV30	TRBD1
TGTGCCTGGAGTAACGGGGGGCGGACTGAAGCTTTCTTT	CAWSNGGRTEAFF	TRBJ1-1	.	TRBV30	.
TGTGCCAGCAGTCCCCACAGGGGGCAAGGGGAAAAACTGTTTTTT	CASSPHRGQGEKLFF	TRBJ1-4	once	TRBV28	TRBD1
TGTGCCAGCAGGGGGACAGGGCGGGAGCAGCCCCAGCATTTT	CASRGTGREQPQHF	TRBJ1-5	.	TRBV28	TRBD1
TGTGCCAGCTCACCGGATGACAGGGGGCTCGGGGGCTACACCTTC	CASSPDDRGLGGYTF	TRBJ1-2	once	TRBV18	TRBD1
TGTGCCAGCAGCTTCCCTGGACAGCCCTCCTACGAGCAGTACTTC	CASSFPGQPSYEQYF	TRBJ2-7	.	TRBV5-4	.
TGTGCCAGCAGCCAGAGACTAGCGGGCATCTGGGGGGAGCTGTTTTTT	CASSQRLAGIWGELFF	TRBJ2-2	.	TRBV3-1/TRBV3-2	TRBD2
TGTGCCAGCAGTGACCCGGGACTTCCCTACGAGCAGTACTTC	CASSDPGLPYEQYF	TRBJ2-7	.	TRBV28	.
TGTGCCACCAGCAGAGATCCAAGGGGCGGCGGGGAGCTGTTTTTT	CATSRDPRGGGELFF	TRBJ2-2	.	TRBV15	.
TGTGCCAGCAGCTTAGCCATGGCAACCTACGAGCAGTACTTC	CASSLAMATYEQYF	TRBJ2-7	.	TRBV7-2	.
TGTGCCTGTGAACGCAGGGATCGTACCGAGCAGTACTTC	CACERRDRTEQYF	TRBJ2-7	.	TRBV30	.
TGCGCCAGCACGCGGGATGGCTACACCTTC	CASTRDGYTF	TRBJ1-2	.	TRBV10-1	.
TGTGCCAGCAGCGGACAGGGGGGAGGAGAGACCCAGTACTTC	CASSGQGGGETQYF	TRBJ2-5	.	TRBV6-5	TRBD1
TGCGCCAGCAGCTTGCCCGGAGAGACCCAGTACTTC	CASSLPGETQYF	TRBJ2-5	.	TRBV5-1	.
TGCGCCAGCAGATTGGGACAGGGTGGCAATCAGCCCCAGCATTTT	CASRLGQGGNQPQHF	TRBJ1-5	.	TRBV5-1	TRBD1
TGTGCCAGCAGCTCCCGGGACAGGGGGCGGTACAATGAGCAGTTCTTC	CASSSRDRGRYNEQFF	TRBJ2-1	.	TRBV5-6	TRBD1
TGTGCCAGCATAGGAAAGGGGTACCAGCAGTACTTC	CASIGKGYQQYF	TRBJ2-7	.	TRBV2	.
TGTGCCAGCAGCTTGGACAACTCCAATCAGCCCCAGCATTTT	CASSLDNSNQPQHF	TRBJ1-5	.	TRBV7-2	.
TGTGCCAGTAGGCGGACAGGCCAAGAGACCCAGTACTTC	CASRRTGQETQYF	TRBJ2-5	.	TRBV19	TRBD1
TGTGCCAGCAGCTCGGGGAGGGTGACTGGAAACACCATATATTTT	CASSSGRVTGNTIYF	TRBJ1-3	.	TRBV5-6	.
TGTGCCAGCAGTGTAGCGGGGGTAGGTCAAGAGACCCAGTACTTC	CASSVAGVGQETQYF	TRBJ2-5	once	TRBV3-1/TRBV3-2	TRBD2
TGTGCCAGCAGCTCCCCGGGACAGGGAATATTGGATACGCAGTATTTT	CASSSPGQGILDTQYF	TRBJ2-3	.	TRBV5-6	TRBD1
TGTGCCAGCAGCTCCCGGACTAGCGGGAGTGGGAACAATGAGCAGTTCTTC	CASSSRTSGSGNNEQFF	TRBJ2-1	.	TRBV7-3	TRBD2
TGCGCCAGCAGCCGAGGCAGCAGCTCCTATAATTCACCCCTCCACTTT	CASSRGSSSYNSPLHF	TRBJ1-6	few	TRBV4-1	.
TGTGCCATCAAAGGTGGGAGTGATGAGCAGTTCTTC	CAIKGGSDEQFF	TRBJ2-1	.	TRBV10-3	.
TGTGCCAGCAGTGAATGGGGACAGAGGGGTCAGCCCCAGCATTTT	CASSEWGQRGQPQHF	TRBJ1-5	.	TRBV6-1	TRBD1
TGTGCCAGCAGTTACATTATGGGACAGGGTTCGAACACCGGGGAGCTGTTTTTT	CASSYIMGQGSNTGELFF	TRBJ2-2	.	TRBV6-2/TRBV6-3	TRBD1
TGTGCCAGCAGCCAAGGACTAGAAAGGGGGCGGCAGTTCTTC	CASSQGLERGRQFF	TRBJ2-1	.	TRBV14	.
TGTGCCAGCACCCTACCCAGGGGGCCTGAGACCCAGTACTTC	CASTLPRGPETQYF	TRBJ2-5	.	TRBV7-2	TRBD1
TGTGCCAGCAGCTTAGTCGGCGGAGGGAGCACAGATACGCAGTATTTT	CASSLVGGGSTDTQYF	TRBJ2-3	.	TRBV11-2	.
TGCGCCAGCAGCTCGGTCGGGACAGTACAAGAGACCCAGTACTTC	CASSSVGTVQETQYF	TRBJ2-5	.	TRBV5-1	TRBD1
TGTGCCAGCAATATGGGAGCAGATACGCAGTATTTT	CASNMGADTQYF	TRBJ2-3	.	TRBV9	.
TGTGCCAGTAGGACCCTCGGGACACCTCAGTCTTTCTTT	CASRTLGTPQSFF	TRBJ1-1	.	TRBV19	.
TGTGCCAGCTCACCACTGGGGACAGGGGGTTACGAGCAGTACTTC	CASSPLGTGGYEQYF	TRBJ2-7	.	TRBV18	TRBD1
TGTGCCAGCAGCCCCTGGGGAGGGCGGGAGACCCAGTACTTC	CASSPWGGRETQYF	TRBJ2-5	.	TRBV5-6	TRBD2
TGCGCCAGCAGCTCGGAGGGAGAGACCCAGTACTTC	CASSSEGETQYF	TRBJ2-5	.	TRBV5-1	.
TGTGCCAGCAGTTACTCGAGGAACCAAGAGACCCAGTACTTC	CASSYSRNQETQYF	TRBJ2-5	.	TRBV6-5	.
TGCAGTGCTAGTAGAAGCGCCAGCACAGATACGCAGTATTTT	CSASRSASTDTQYF	TRBJ2-3	.	TRBV20-1	.
TGTGCCAGTAGTATCCCGGGACAGGGGGGCGATGAGCAGTTCTTC	CASSIPGQGGDEQFF	TRBJ2-1	.	TRBV19	TRBD1
TGTGCCGGGCTCCTAACCCAGTACTTC	CAGLLTQYF	TRBJ2-5	.	TRBV19	.
TGTGCCAGCCTTACGAGAGGACAGGGGGCGGGAGATACGCAGTATTTT	CASLTRGQGAGDTQYF	TRBJ2-3	.	TRBV7-9	TRBD1
TGTGCCAGCAGCCTACCGACAGGGGCGGGCGGCTACACCTTC	CASSLPTGAGGYTF	TRBJ1-2	once	TRBV7-2	TRBD1
TGTGCCAGCAGCTTAGGAGGGCAGGGGGTTAACTATGGCTACACCTTC	CASSLGGQGVNYGYTF	TRBJ1-2	.	TRBV7-2	TRBD1
TGTGCCAGCAGTTTACGACTAGCGGGCACTTCCCAAGAGACCCAGTACTTC	CASSLRLAGTSQETQYF	TRBJ2-5	once	TRBV27	TRBD2